Sequencing of this T cell receptor (beta chain) was carried out in a study of STAT5B mutations in CD4+ large granular lymphocyte leukemia. Study-level results: CD4-sorted patient repertoires seemed more clonal than healthy CD4+ repertoires. Compared with healthy controls (2/35), patient top clones favored TRBV06 (8/27). No patients shared main leukemic clonotypes, though 20% to 25% appeared at low frequency elsewhere.

Some clones are missing from TCRdb's copy, which holds only in-frame ones; the method was immunoSEQ multiplex PCR. The sample records 24,000 or so clones, about 80% being singletons. Concerning this clone itself: Its specificity is not known.

Germline CDR1 and CDR2: SQVTM and ANQGSEA. CDR3 size: 16 residues. V shed 0 bases, J shed 0 bases, and the junction held 4 bases outside the gene matches. The J gene is TRBJ2-1, the V gene TRBV29-1; TRBD2 matches 8 bases. Sample: CD4+ T cells from blood buffy coats. The sequence came from a human donor in good health. The CDR3 is CSVEDHGRASYNEQFF. In nucleotides, the CDR3 is TGCAGCGTTGAAGATCACGGGAGGGCCTCCTACAATGAGCAGTTCTTC.